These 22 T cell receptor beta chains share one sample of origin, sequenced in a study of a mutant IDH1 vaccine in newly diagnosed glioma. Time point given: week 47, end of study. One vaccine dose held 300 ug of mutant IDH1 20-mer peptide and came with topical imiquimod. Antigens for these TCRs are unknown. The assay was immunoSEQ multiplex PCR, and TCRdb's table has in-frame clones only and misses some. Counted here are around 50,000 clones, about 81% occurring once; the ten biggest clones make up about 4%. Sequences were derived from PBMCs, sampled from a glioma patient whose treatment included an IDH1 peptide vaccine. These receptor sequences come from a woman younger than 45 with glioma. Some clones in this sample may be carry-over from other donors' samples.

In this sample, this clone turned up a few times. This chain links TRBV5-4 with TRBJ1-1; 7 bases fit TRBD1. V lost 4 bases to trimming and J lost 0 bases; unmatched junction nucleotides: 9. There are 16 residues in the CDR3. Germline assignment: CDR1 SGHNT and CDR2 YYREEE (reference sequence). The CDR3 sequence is CASSVDRVWMNTEAFF. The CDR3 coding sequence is TGTGCCAGCAGCGTTGACAGGGTATGGATGAACACTGAAGCTTTCTTT.

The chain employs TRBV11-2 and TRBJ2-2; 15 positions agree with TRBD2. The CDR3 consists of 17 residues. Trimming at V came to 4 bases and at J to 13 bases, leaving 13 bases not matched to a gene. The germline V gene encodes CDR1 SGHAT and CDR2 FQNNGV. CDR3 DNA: TGTGCCAGCAGCTCCCCACTTCGGACTAGCGGGAGGGCGGGGCTGTTTTTT. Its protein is CASSSPLRTSGRAGLFF.

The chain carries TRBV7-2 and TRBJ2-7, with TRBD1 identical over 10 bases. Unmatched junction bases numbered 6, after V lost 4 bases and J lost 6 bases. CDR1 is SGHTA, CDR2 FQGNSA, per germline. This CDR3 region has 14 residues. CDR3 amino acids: CASSSGQGNSEQYF. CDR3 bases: TGTGCCAGCAGCTCGGGACAGGGGAACTCCGAGCAGTACTTC.

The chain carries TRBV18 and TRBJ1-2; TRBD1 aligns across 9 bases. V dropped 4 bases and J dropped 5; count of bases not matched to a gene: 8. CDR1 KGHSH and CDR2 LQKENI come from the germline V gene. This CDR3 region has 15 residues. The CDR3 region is CASSRSMGQGYGYTF. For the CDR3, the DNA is TGTGCCAGCTCACGCTCGATGGGACAGGGATATGGCTACACCTTC. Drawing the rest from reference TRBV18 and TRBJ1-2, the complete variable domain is NAGVMQNPRHLVRRRGQEARLRCSPMKGHSHVYWYRQLPEEGLKFMVYLQKENIIDESGMPKERFSAEFPKEGPSILRIQQVVRGDSAAYFCASSRSMGQGYGYTFGSGTRLTVV.

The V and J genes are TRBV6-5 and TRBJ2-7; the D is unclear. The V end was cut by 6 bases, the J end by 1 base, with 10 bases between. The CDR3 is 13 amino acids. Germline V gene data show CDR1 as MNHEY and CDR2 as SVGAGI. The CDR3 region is CASSPGPSYEQYF. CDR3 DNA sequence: TGTGCCAGCAGCCCTGGCCCTTCCTACGAGCAGTACTTC.

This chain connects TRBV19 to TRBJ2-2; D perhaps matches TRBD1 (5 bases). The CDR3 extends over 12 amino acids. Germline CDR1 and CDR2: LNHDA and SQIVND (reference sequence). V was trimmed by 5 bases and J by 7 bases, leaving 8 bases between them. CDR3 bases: TGTGCCAGTAGTCAGGGTGGCGGGGAGCTGTTTTTT. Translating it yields CASSQGGGELFF.

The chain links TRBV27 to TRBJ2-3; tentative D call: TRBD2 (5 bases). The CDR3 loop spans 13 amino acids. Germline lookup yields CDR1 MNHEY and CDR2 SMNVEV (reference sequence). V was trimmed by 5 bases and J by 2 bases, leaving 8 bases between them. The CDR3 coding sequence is TGTGCCAGCAGTAGGAGGCCCACAGATACGCAGTATTTT. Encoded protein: CASSRRPTDTQYF.

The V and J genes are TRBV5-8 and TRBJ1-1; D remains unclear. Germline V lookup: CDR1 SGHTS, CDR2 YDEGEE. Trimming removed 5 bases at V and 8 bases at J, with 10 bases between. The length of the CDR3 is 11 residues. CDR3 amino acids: CASSPFYEAFF. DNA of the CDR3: TGTGCCAGCAGTCCCTTCTACGAAGCTTTCTTT.

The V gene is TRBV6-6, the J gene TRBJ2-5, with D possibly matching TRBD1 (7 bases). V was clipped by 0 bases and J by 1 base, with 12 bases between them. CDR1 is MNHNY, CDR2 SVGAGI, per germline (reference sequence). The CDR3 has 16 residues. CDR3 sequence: CASSYSEGAIQETQYF. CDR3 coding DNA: TGTGCCAGCAGTTACTCGGAGGGGGCCATCCAAGAGACCCAGTACTTC.

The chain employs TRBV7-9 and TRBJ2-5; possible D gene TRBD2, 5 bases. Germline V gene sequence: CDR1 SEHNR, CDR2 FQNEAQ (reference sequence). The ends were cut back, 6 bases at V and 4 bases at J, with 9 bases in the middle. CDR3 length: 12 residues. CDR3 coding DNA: TGTGCCAGCAGGCTAGAGGGAGAGACCCAGTACTTC. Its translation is CASRLEGETQYF.

The CDR3 spells CASSSHGREAGELFF. The DNA for the CDR3 is TGTGCCAGCAGTTCCCATGGGCGGGAGGCCGGGGAGCTGTTTTTT. The chain couples TRBV28 to TRBJ2-2; TRBD2 matches at 8 bases. The CDR3 covers 15 residues. V lost 4 bases to trimming and J lost 6 bases; unmatched junction nucleotides: 7. The V gene's germline CDR1 is MDHEN and CDR2 SYDVKM.

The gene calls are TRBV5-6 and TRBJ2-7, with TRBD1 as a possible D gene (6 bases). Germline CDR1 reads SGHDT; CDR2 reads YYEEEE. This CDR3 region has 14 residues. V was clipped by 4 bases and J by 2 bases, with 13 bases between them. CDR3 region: CASSIQGRAYEQYF. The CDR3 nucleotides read TGTGCCAGCAGCATCCAGGGGCGAGCCTACGAGCAGTACTTC.

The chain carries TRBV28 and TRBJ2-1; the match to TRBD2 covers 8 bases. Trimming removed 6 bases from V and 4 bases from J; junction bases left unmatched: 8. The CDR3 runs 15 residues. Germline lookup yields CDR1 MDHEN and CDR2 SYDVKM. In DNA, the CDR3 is TGTGCCAGCAGCTCCGGGGCTAGCGGGTACAATGAGCAGTTCTTC. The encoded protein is CASSSGASGYNEQFF.

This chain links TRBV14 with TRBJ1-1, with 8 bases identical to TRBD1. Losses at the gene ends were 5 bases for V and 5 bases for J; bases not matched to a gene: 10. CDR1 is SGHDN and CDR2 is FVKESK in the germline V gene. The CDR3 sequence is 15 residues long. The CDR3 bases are TGTGCCAGCAGCTTCTACAGGGGGTTTACGACTGAAGCTTTCTTT. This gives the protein CASSFYRGFTTEAFF.

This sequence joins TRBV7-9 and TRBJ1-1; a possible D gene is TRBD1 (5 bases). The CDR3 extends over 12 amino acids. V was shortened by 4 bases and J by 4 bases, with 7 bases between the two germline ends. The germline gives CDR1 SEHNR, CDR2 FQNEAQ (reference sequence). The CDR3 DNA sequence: TGTGCCAGCAGCTCAGGGACCACTGAAGCTTTCTTT. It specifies CASSSGTTEAFF. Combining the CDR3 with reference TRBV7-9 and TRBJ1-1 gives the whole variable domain DTGVSQNPRHKITKRGQNVTFRCDPISEHNRLYWYRQTLGQGPEFLTYFQNEAQLEKSRLLSDRFSAERPKGSFSTLEIQRTEQGDSAMYLCASSSGTTEAFFGQGTRLTVV.

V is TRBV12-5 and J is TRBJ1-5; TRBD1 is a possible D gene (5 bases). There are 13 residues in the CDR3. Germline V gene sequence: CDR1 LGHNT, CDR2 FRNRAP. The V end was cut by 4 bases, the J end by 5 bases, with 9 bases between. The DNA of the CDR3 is TGTGCTAGTGGTTCGACGGGGCATCAGCCCCAGCATTTT. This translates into CASGSTGHQPQHF.

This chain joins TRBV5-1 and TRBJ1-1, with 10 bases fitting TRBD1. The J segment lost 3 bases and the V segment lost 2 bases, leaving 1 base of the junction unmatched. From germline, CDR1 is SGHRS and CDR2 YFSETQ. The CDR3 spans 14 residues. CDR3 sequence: CASSFGTGDTEAFF. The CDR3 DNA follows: TGCGCCAGCAGCTTTGGGACAGGGGACACTGAAGCTTTCTTT. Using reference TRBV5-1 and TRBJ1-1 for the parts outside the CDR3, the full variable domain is KAGVTQTPRYLIKTRGQQVTLSCSPISGHRSVSWYQQTPGQGLQFLFEYFSETQRNKGNFPGRFSGRQFSNSRSEMNVSTLELGDSALYLCASSFGTGDTEAFFGQGTRLTVV.

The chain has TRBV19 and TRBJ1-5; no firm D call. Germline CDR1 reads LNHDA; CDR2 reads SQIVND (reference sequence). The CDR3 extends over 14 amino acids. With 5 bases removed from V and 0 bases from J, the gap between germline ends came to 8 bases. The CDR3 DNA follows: TGTGCCAGTAGTGTCAGGTATAGCAATCAGCCCCAGCATTTT. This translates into CASSVRYSNQPQHF.

The CDR3 sequence is CASSPGEGVEETQYF. DNA of the CDR3: TGTGCCAGCAGCCCCGGTGAAGGGGTTGAAGAGACCCAGTACTTC. This rearrangement joins TRBV5-8 to TRBJ2-5; weak D call: TRBD1 (5 bases). Germline assignment: CDR1 SGHTS and CDR2 YDEGEE. This CDR3 contains 15 residues. Trimming removed 4 bases from V and 3 bases from J, with 16 bases in between.

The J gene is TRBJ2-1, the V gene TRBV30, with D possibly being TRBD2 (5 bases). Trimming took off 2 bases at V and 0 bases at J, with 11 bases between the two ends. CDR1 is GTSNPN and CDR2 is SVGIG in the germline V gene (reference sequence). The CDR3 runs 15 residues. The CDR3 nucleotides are TGTGCCTGGAGTTACGGGGATAGCTCCTACAATGAGCAGTTCTTC. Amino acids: CAWSYGDSSYNEQFF.

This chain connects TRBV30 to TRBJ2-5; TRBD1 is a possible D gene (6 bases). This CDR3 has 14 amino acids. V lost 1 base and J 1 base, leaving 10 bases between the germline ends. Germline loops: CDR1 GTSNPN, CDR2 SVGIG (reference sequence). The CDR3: CAWSEEQGQETQYF. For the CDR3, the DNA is TGTGCCTGGAGTGAGGAACAGGGCCAAGAGACCCAGTACTTC.

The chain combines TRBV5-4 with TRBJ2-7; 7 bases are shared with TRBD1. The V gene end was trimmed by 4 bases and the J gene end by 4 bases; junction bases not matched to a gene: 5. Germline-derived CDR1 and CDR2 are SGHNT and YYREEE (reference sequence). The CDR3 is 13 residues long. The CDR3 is CASSRGPDYEQYF. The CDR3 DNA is TGTGCCAGCAGCAGGGGGCCGGATTACGAGCAGTACTTC.